The entry below gives a single T cell receptor (beta chain) sequence along with its context. Its binding antigen is unknown. Base quality data are lacking; no much larger clone is found one base away. Each PCR received spiked-in synthetic TCR analog templates so that absolute template abundance could be estimated from read counts. TCRbeta CDR3 regions were amplified from genomic DNA with bias-controlled V and J gene primers using the immunoSEQ assay. Sequencing of rearranged TCRbeta segments was performed at approximately 20X coverage. For the original study's pipeline: Clustering was used to correct sequencing errors, and CDR3s were annotated against IMGT to assign V, D and J genes. Downstream analyses used only productive TCRbeta rearrangements and left out out-of-frame or stop-codon sequences. Clonality was calculated as one minus the Shannon entropy normalized by the log of the number of unique productive sequences. Clones differing between time points or between blood and tumor were identified by Fisher's exact test with Benjamini-Hochberg correction at adjusted p below 0.01. Imported from immuneACCESS, the table was reduced by TCRdb to in-frame sequences with V and J called. These copies leave out some clones; in studies compared against another copy, an unresolved V gene accounts for under half, and the cause of the remainder is not known. The V and J calls and clone size come from that table; D and trimming were worked out from the DNA. The sample includes just under 65,000 clones, with over 75% observed a single time. The ten largest clones take up 1.5% to 2% of the sample.

This specimen's time point label, interpreted: pretreatment peripheral blood. A total of around 30 patients with locally advanced or metastatic urothelial carcinoma, treated at Memorial Sloan Kettering on a trial protocol, made up the cohort. Peripheral blood mononuclear cells were collected pretreatment and during treatment, at between 1 and 8 total time points per patient. The Qiagen DNeasy Blood extraction kit was used to purify genomic DNA from total PBMCs and from tumor samples. PBMCs were collected pretreatment and during treatment and were isolated and stored as previously described. These data are taken from a study of PD-L1 blockade in urothelial cancer (dated by TCRdb to about 2017). About the study as a whole: Therapy was started in about 2014 for all patients, and atezolizumab 1,200 mg was administered intravenously every 3 weeks. About 90% of the roughly 29 patients were males with bladder-origin urothelial cancer, and about 60% of the roughly 29 reported a prior smoking history. An ECOG performance status of 0 or 1 was recorded for the patients, and 0 to 3 prior chemotherapy regimens had been received by the patients. Blood samples were analyzed at two time points: 3 weeks after treatment start (second dose) and 6 weeks after treatment start. Blood samples yielded a median of roughly 150,000 T cells and roughly 83,000 unique TCRs, with median clonality 0.080. The study, an exploratory multi-omic analysis, examined somatic, immune and clinical correlates of response to PD-L1 blockade with atezolizumab in urothelial cancer. TCR sequencing covered pretreatment tumor samples and matched, serially collected peripheral blood taken before and after atezolizumab treatment. Durable clinical benefit was defined as progression-free survival longer than 6 months, and TCR features were also tested against progression-free and overall survival. In the same patients, pretreatment tumors underwent whole exome sequencing and RNA sequencing in addition to TCR sequencing. Durable clinical benefit was achieved by nine patients but not by the remaining 20. Pretreatment blood TCR-seq was available for twenty-nine patients, at least one posttreatment blood collection was obtained for some 25 patients, and tumor TCR-seq was available for some 25 patients.

V lost 3 bases and J lost 0 bases; the stretch between them is 12 bases long. The germline V gene supplies CDR1 SGHNT and CDR2 YENEEA. There are 15 amino acids in the CDR3, from cysteine to phenylalanine inclusive. Only the CDR3 DNA is retained, 45 bases long and in frame from the first base. Summary of the overall study and its limitations: A pretreatment peripheral blood TCR clonality below the median was linked to improved progression-free and overall survival. At 3 weeks after the start of treatment, tumor-associated TCR clones in peripheral blood had expanded more in patients with durable benefit (n ≈ 24, p = 0.022). Because the sample size was small (n ≈ 27) and many exploratory analyses were performed, the results are intended to be hypothesis-generating.

The chain joins TRBV11-3 to TRBJ2-7, with the D gene uncertain. The receptor was isolated from a man between 65 and 79 years old with urothelial cancer. Sequences were derived from PBMCs, sampled around atezolizumab (anti-PD-L1) treatment. CDR3 reads: CASSLGQAFSYEQYF. The DNA sequence reads TGTGCCAGCAGCTTGGGCCAGGCCTTCTCCTACGAGCAGTACTTC.